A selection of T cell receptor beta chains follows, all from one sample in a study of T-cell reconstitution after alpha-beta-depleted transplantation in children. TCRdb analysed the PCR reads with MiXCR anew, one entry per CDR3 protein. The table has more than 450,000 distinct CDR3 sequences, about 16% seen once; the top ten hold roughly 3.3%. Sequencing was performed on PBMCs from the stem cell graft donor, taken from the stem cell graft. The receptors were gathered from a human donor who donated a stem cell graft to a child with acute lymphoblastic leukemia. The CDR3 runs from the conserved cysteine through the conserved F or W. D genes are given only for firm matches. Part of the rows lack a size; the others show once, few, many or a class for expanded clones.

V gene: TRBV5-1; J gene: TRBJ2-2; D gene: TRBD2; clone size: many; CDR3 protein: CASSSRTSGNTGELFF; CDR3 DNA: TGCGCCAGCAGCTCAAGGACTAGCGGGAACACCGGGGAGCTGTTTTTT
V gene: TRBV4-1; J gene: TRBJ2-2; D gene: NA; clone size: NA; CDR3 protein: CASMRDDAGELFF; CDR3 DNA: TGCGCCAGCATGAGGGACGATGCCGGGGAGCTGTTTTTT
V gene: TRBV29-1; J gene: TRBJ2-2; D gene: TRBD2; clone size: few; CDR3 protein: CSVAGTSGQRRGTGELFF; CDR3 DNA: TGCAGCGTAGCCGGGACTAGCGGGCAACGACGGGGCACCGGGGAGCTGTTTTTT
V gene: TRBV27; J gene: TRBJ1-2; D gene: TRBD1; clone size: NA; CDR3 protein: CASGSGTGPRGYTF; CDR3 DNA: TGTGCCAGCGGTTCCGGGACAGGGCCCCGTGGCTACACCTTC
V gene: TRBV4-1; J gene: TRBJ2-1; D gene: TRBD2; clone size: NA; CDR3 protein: CASSQDRELAGYNEQFF; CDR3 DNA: TGCGCCAGCAGCCAAGATCGGGAATTAGCGGGTTACAATGAGCAGTTCTTC
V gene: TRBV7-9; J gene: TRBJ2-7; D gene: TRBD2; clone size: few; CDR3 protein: CASSSTGTSGRFYEQYF; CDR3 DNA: TGTGCCAGCAGCTCTACCGGGACTAGCGGGAGGTTCTACGAGCAGTACTTC
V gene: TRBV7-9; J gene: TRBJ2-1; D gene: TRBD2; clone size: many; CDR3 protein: CASSSSGAYNEQFF; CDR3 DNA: TGTGCCAGCAGCTCTAGCGGAGCCTACAATGAGCAGTTCTTC
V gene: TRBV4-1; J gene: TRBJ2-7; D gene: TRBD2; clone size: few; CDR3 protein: CASSQGLAGESEQYF; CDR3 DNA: TGCGCCAGCAGCCAAGGACTAGCGGGAGAATCCGAGCAGTACTTC
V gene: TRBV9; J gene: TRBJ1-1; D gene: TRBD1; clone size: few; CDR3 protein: CASSAPQGANTEAFF; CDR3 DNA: TGTGCCAGCAGCGCGCCACAGGGGGCGAACACTGAAGCTTTCTTT
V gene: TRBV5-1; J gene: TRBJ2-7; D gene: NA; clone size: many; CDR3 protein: CASSPATGPYEQYF; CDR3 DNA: TGCGCCAGCAGCCCAGCGACAGGCCCCTACGAGCAGTACTTC
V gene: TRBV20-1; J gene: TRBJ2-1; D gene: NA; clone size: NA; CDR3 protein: CSAKLVGQRYNEQFF; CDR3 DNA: TGCAGTGCTAAATTAGTTGGACAGAGGTACAATGAGCAGTTCTTC
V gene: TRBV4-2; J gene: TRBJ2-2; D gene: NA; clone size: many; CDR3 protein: CASSQDPSGELFF; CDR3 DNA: TGTGCCAGCAGCCAAGACCCTTCCGGGGAGCTGTTTTTT
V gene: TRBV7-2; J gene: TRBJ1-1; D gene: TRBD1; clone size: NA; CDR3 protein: CASSRRTGSAEAFF; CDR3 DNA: TGTGCCAGCAGCCGGCGGACAGGGAGCGCTGAAGCTTTCTTT
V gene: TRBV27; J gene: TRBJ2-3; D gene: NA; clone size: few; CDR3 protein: CASSYQSAGPYTQYF; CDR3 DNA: TGTGCCAGCAGCTACCAGTCAGCTGGGCCATATACGCAGTATTTT
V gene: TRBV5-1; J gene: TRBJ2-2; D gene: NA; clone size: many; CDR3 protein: CASSLTANTGELFF; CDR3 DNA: TGTGCCAGCAGTCTGACAGCTAACACCGGGGAGCTGTTTTTT
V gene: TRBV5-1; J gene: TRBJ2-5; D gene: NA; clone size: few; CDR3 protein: CASSLQSLQEETQYF; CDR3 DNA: TGCGCCAGCAGCTTGCAATCACTCCAAGAAGAGACCCAGTACTTC
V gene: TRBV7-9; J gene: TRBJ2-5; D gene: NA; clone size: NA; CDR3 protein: CASSSDSWKGETQYF; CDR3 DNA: TGTGCCAGCAGCTCGGACTCCTGGAAGGGGGAGACCCAGTACTTC
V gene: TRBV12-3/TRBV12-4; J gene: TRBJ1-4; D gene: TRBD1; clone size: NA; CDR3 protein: CASSHRQGGQYEKLFF; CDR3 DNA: TGTGCCAGCAGTCATAGACAGGGCGGGCAATATGAAAAACTGTTTTTT
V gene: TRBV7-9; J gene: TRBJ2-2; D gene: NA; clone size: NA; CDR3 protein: CASSSSLAGELFF; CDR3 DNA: TGTGCCAGCAGCTCCAGCCTCGCCGGGGAGCTGTTTTTT
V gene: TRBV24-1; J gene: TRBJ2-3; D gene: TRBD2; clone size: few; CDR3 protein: CATSDLRGTSGRFASTDTQYF; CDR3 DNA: TGTGCCACCAGTGATTTGCGCGGGACTAGCGGGAGGTTCGCTAGCACAGATACGCAGTATTTT
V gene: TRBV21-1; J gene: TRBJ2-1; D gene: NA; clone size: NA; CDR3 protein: CASSKVTLPGDEQFF; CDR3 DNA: TGTGCCAGCAGCAAAGTGACCCTGCCTGGGGATGAGCAGTTCTTC
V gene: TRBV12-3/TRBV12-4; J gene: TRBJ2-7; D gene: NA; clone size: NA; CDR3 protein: CASSLFSDSSYEQYF; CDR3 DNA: TGTGCCAGCAGTTTATTTAGTGATTCCTCCTACGAGCAGTACTTC
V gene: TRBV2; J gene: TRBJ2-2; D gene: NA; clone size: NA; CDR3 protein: CASSEAGEGELFF; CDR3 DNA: TGTGCCAGCAGTGAAGCTGGGGAGGGGGAGCTGTTTTTT
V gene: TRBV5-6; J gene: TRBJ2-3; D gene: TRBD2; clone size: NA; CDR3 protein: CASSLGGTSPSTDTQYF; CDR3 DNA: TGTGCCAGCAGCTTGGGGGGGACTAGCCCCTCAACAGATACGCAGTATTTT
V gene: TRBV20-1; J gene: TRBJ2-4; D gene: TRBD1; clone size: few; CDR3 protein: CSARDQGGNNIQYF; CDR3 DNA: TGCAGTGCTAGAGATCAAGGGGGCAACAACATTCAGTACTTC
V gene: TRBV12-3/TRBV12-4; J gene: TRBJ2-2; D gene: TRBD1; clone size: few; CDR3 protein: CASSLPRDRGPGELFF; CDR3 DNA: TGTGCCAGCAGCCTCCCTCGGGACAGGGGGCCCGGGGAGCTGTTTTTT
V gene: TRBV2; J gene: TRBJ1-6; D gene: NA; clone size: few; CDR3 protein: CASINRQEGSPLHF; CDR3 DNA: TGTGCCAGCATCAACCGTCAGGAGGGTTCACCCCTCCACTTT
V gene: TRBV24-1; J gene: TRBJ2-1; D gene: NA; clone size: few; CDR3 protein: CATSDFGGTARSYNEQFF; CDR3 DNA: TGTGCCACCAGTGATTTCGGCGGGACAGCCCGCTCCTACAATGAGCAGTTCTTC
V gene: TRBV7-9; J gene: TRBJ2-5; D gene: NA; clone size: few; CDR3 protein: CASSLSVSGGSQETQYF; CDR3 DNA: TGTGCCAGCAGCTTATCGGTATCGGGTGGGTCACAAGAGACCCAGTACTTC
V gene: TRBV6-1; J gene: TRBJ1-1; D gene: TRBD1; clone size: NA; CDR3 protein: CASGRQGFTEAFF; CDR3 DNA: TGTGCCAGCGGAAGACAGGGGTTCACTGAAGCTTTCTTT
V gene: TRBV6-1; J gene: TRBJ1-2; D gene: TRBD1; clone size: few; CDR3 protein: CASSARDRVYNYGYTF; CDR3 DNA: TGTGCCAGCAGTGCCCGGGACAGGGTCTATAACTATGGCTACACCTTC
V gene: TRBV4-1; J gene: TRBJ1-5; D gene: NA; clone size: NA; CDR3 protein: CASSQDSGVSQPQHF; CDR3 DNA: TGCGCCAGCAGCCAAGATAGCGGGGTCTCTCAGCCCCAGCATTTT
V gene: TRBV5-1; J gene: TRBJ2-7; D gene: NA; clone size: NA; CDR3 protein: CASSLIVGRPAGEQYF; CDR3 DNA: TGCGCCAGCAGCTTGATAGTAGGGAGACCGGCGGGCGAGCAGTACTTC
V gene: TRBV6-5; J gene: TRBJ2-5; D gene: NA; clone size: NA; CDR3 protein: CASSRSVRETQYF; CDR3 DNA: TGTGCCAGCAGCCGGAGCGTGCGAGAGACCCAGTACTTC
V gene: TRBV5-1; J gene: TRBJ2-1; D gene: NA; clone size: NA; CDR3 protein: CASSQAGDRAYNEQFF; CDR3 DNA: TGCGCCAGCAGCCAGGCGGGAGACAGGGCGTACAATGAGCAGTTCTTC
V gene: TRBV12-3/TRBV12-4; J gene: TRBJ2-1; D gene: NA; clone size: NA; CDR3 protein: CASSLSGNSYNEQFF; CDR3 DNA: TGTGCCAGCAGTCTTAGCGGAAATTCCTACAATGAGCAGTTCTTC
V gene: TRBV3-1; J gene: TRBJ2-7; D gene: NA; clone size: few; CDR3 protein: CASSIGSYEQYF; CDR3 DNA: TGTGCCAGCAGTATTGGGTCTTACGAGCAGTACTTC
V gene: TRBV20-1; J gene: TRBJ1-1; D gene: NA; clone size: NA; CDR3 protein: CSARGGQSNTEAFF; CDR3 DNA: TGCAGTGCTAGGGGCGGACAGTCGAACACTGAAGCTTTCTTT
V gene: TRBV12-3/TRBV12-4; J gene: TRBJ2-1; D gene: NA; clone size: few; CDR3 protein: CASSLAGTFGQFF; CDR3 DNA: TGTGCCAGCAGTTTAGCGGGGACCTTCGGGCAGTTCTTC
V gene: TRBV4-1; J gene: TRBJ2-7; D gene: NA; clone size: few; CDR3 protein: CASSLTGGISYEQYF; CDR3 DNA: TGCGCCAGCAGCCTCACCGGGGGTATCTCCTACGAGCAGTACTTC
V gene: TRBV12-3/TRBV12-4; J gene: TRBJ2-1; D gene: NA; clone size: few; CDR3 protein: CASSLGGWPKQFF; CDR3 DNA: TGTGCCAGCAGTTTAGGAGGGTGGCCTAAGCAGTTCTTC
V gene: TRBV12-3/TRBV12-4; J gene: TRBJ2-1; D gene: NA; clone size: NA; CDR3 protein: CASSSNWGYRDEQFF; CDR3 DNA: TGTGCCAGCAGTTCCAACTGGGGCTATCGGGATGAGCAGTTCTTC
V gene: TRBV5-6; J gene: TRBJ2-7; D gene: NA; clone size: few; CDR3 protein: CASSIPREFHEQYF; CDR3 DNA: TGTGCCAGCAGCATCCCCAGGGAATTCCACGAGCAGTACTTC
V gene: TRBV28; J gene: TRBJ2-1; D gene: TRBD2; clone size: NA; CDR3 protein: CASSLIPGLALYNEQFF; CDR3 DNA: TGTGCCAGCAGTTTAATCCCGGGACTAGCGCTATACAATGAGCAGTTCTTC
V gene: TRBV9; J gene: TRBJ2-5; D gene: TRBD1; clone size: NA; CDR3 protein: CASSVGTGLGETQYF; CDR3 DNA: TGTGCCAGCAGCGTAGGGACAGGATTAGGCGAGACCCAGTACTTC
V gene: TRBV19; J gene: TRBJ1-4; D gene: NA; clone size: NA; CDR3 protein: CASSRRRTDVNEKLFF; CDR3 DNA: TGTGCCAGTAGTAGAAGAAGGACAGATGTTAATGAAAAACTGTTTTTT
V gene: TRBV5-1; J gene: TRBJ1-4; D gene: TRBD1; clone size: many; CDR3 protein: CASRLTGGREKLFF; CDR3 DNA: TGCGCCAGCAGGTTGACAGGGGGACGAGAAAAACTGTTTTTT